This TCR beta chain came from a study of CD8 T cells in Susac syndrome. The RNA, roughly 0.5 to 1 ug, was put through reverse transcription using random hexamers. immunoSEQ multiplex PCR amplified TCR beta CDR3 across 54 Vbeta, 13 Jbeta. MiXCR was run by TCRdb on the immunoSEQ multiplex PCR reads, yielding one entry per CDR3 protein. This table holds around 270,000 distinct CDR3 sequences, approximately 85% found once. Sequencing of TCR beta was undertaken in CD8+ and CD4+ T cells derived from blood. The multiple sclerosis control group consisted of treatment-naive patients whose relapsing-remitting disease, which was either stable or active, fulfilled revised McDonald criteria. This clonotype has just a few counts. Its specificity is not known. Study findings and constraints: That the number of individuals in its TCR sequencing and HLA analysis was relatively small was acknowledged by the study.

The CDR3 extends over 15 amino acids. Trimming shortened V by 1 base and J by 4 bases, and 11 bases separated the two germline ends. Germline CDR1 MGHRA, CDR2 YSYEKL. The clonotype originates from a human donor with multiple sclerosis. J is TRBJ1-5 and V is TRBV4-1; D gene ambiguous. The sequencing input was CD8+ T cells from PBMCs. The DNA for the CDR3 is TGCGCCAGCAGCCAAGTGAACGGCCCGAATCAGCCCCAGCATTTT. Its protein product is CASSQVNGPNQPQHF.